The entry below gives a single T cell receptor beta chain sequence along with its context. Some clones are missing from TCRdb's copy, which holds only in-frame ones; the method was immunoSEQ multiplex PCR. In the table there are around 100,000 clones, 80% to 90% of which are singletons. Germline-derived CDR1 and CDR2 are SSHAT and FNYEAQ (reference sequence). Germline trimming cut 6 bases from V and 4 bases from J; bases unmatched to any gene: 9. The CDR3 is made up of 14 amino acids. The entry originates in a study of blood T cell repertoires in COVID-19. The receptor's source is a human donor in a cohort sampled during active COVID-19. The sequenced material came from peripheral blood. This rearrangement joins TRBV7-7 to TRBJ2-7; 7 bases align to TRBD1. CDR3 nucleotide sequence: TGTGCCAGCAGTTTCCGGGACAGCTTTTACGAGCAGTACTTC. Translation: CASSFRDSFYEQYF.